Following are 19 T cell receptor beta chains from one sample sequenced in a study of T-cell reconstitution after alpha-beta-depleted transplantation in children. A library of TCRbeta sequences, prepared with unique molecular identifiers, was generated. MiXCR was run by TCRdb on the PCR reads, yielding one entry per CDR3 protein. The sample lists a few hundred thousand distinct CDR3 sequences, around 15% seen once, with about 32% in the top ten. The sample was PBMCs, mostly from graft donor cells, taken 360 days after TCRalphabeta/CD19-depleted stem cell transplant. These TCRs come from a boy in the first two years of life who had a stem cell transplant for Wiskott-Aldrich syndrome, so the T cells may come from the graft donor.

This clonotype has more than one count but fewer than ten. V gene TRBV28 combines with J gene TRBJ1-6; TRBD1 might be the D (5 bases). The V end lost 10 bases, the J end lost 6 bases, and 13 bases lay between the germline ends. This CDR3 has 13 amino acids. The germline CDR1 and CDR2 sequences are MDHEN and SYDVKM. In DNA, the CDR3 is TGTGCCACCGAACTAGGGACTAATTCACCCCTCCACTTT. This sequence encodes CATELGTNSPLHF.

This clonotype occurred a few times. CDR3 in DNA: TGTGCCAGCAGTGAACTGGGGGAGACCCAGTACTTC. Protein product: CASSELGETQYF. The chain links TRBV2 to TRBJ2-5; D unresolved. CDR1 is SNHLY, CDR2 FYNNEI, per germline. Trimming left V 2 bases short and J 5 bases short, with 6 bases between. CDR3 length: 12 amino acids.

This clonotype was counted between two and nine times. This rearrangement joins TRBV7-6 to TRBJ1-1, with a weak D call TRBD1 (5 bases). Germline V gene sequence: CDR1 SGHVS, CDR2 FNYEAQ. V lost 5 bases and J 4 bases, leaving 11 bases between the germline ends. This CDR3 contains 13 residues. CDR3 sequence (DNA): TGTGCCAGCAGCCGTGTTAGGGGCACTGAAGCTTTCTTT. Translation gives CASSRVRGTEAFF.

The J gene is TRBJ1-2, the V gene TRBV6-1; TRBD1 matches 7 bases. J gave up 8 bases and V 3 bases, and 12 bases lay outside the gene matches. From germline, CDR1 is MNHNS and CDR2 SASEGT. This CDR3 is built from 15 residues. CDR3 sequence reads: CASSDTWGQPGGYTF. The CDR3 DNA follows: TGTGCCAGCAGTGATACCTGGGGACAGCCGGGAGGCTACACCTTC.

This clonotype was seen a few times. V usage is TRBV20-1 and J usage is TRBJ2-7; unclear D gene. Germline V gene sequence: CDR1 DFQATT, CDR2 SNEGSKA (reference sequence). V was shortened by 0 bases and J by 7 bases, with 13 bases between the two germline ends. The CDR3 sequence is 13 residues long. The CDR3 is CSARDALEGEQYF. The DNA of the CDR3 is TGCAGTGCTAGAGACGCCCTCGAAGGTGAGCAGTACTTC.

This clonotype was counted only a few times. The rearrangement links TRBV11-3 to TRBJ2-7; D tentatively fits TRBD1 or TRBD2 (5 bases each). This CDR3 spans 15 amino acids. Germline V gene data show CDR1 as SGHNT and CDR2 as YENEEA. Between the trimmed V and J ends, which lost 5 bases and 4 bases, there was a span of 18 bases. This chain's CDR3 is CASSLAQGPFYEQYF. DNA for the CDR3: TGTGCCAGCAGCCTGGCCCAGGGACCCTTTTACGAGCAGTACTTC.

In its sample, this clonotype was seen many times. The V and J genes are TRBV10-3 and TRBJ2-5, with D perhaps TRBD2 (5 bases). Germline V gene sequence: CDR1 ENHRY, CDR2 SYGVKD. Between the trimmed V and J ends, which lost 7 bases and 3 bases, there was a span of 12 bases. The CDR3 is 13 residues long. The chain's CDR3 is CAIKRTIEETQYF. For the CDR3, the DNA is TGTGCCATCAAGCGGACCATAGAAGAGACCCAGTACTTC.

The V and J genes are TRBV12-3 or TRBV12-4 and TRBJ1-4; 7 bases match TRBD1. This CDR3 has 14 residues. V trimming: 5 bases; J trimming: 8 bases; junction bases outside the gene matches: 8. The CDR3 nucleotides read TGTGCCAGCAGTGTACAGGGGTCGGGGGAAAAACTGTTTTTT. It yields the protein CASSVQGSGEKLFF.

V is TRBV20-1 and J is TRBJ1-2; D remains unclear. This CDR3 spans 12 amino acids. Germline V gene sequence: CDR1 DFQATT, CDR2 SNEGSKA (reference sequence). The V end was cut by 1 base, the J end by 1 base, with 4 bases between. CDR3 sequence (DNA): TGCAGTGCTAGAGCCGTTAACTATGGCTACACCTTC. This translates into CSARAVNYGYTF.

This clonotype was counted a few times. This rearrangement joins TRBV24-1 to TRBJ2-1; TRBD2 agrees at 7 bases. CDR3 length: 14 amino acids. The germline V gene encodes CDR1 KGHDR and CDR2 SFDVKD. The junction had 2 bases not matched to a gene; V was cut back by 1 base and J by 6 bases. The CDR3 DNA reads TGTGCCACCAGTGATTTTTGGGGGGGCAATGAGCAGTTCTTC. The encoded protein is CATSDFWGGNEQFF.

In this sample, this clonotype turned up once. This chain uses TRBV4-1 with TRBJ2-7; 8 bases fit TRBD2. The CDR3 is 16 amino acids. Germline V lookup: CDR1 MGHRA, CDR2 YSYEKL. Losses at the gene ends were 6 bases for V and 6 bases for J; bases not matched to a gene: 16. The CDR3 region is CASSPVGGGPPLEQYF. Here the CDR3 DNA reads TGCGCCAGCAGTCCAGTTGGCGGGGGGCCCCCTCTCGAGCAGTACTTC.

This clonotype was picked up a small number of times. The chain is built from TRBV5-4 and TRBJ2-7, with TRBD1 identical over 8 bases. J lost 5 bases, V lost 4 bases, and 8 bases had no gene match. The CDR3 extends over 14 amino acids. The V gene's germline CDR1 is SGHNT and CDR2 YYREEE (reference sequence). The CDR3 spells CASSRSPTGDEQYF. The CDR3, as DNA: TGTGCCAGCAGCCGCTCACCGACAGGGGACGAGCAGTACTTC.

This clonotype was seen only a few times. This rearrangement joins TRBV2 to TRBJ1-4, with TRBD1 matching over 7 bases. CDR1 SNHLY and CDR2 FYNNEI come from the germline V gene. The CDR3 is made up of 16 amino acids. Trimming took 8 bases from V and 8 from J; bases not matched to a gene: 17. CDR3 sequence: CASQSPLRQGKEKLFF. In DNA form, the CDR3 reads TGTGCCAGCCAAAGCCCCCTTCGACAGGGAAAGGAAAAACTGTTTTTT.

In this sample, this clonotype turned up a few times. The CDR3 bases are TGCGCCAGCAGCTTGGGAACAAGTCCCAAGGAAGCTTTCTTT. It specifies CASSLGTSPKEAFF. The chain is built from TRBV5-1 and TRBJ1-1; D is undetermined. V lost 0 bases to trimming and J lost 8 bases, with 14 bases between them. The CDR3 spans 14 residues. Germline-derived CDR1 and CDR2 are SGHRS and YFSETQ.

This clonotype was observed a handful of times. V is TRBV28 and J is TRBJ2-3; TRBD1 matches at 10 bases. Germline V CDR1 and CDR2: MDHEN, SYDVKM. The CDR3 is 17 residues long. Losses at the gene ends were 5 bases for V and 5 bases for J; bases not matched to a gene: 13. CDR3 sequence: CASSPLTGGVRLDTQYF. The CDR3, as DNA: TGTGCCAGCAGTCCCTTGACAGGGGGCGTACGTCTAGATACGCAGTATTTT.

The table lists this clonotype with many counts. V is TRBV5-1 and J is TRBJ2-3; D is unclear. The CDR3 totals 13 residues. Looked up from germline, CDR1 is SGHRS and CDR2 is YFSETQ. Trimming pared 0 bases from V and 4 bases from J, leaving 6 bases between. The CDR3 DNA sequence: TGCGCCAGCAGCTTGGTTGGGGCAGATACGCAGTATTTT. Its protein product is CASSLVGADTQYF. The full variable domain, in which reference TRBV5-1 and TRBJ2-3 provide the parts outside the CDR3, is KAGVTQTPRYLIKTRGQQVTLSCSPISGHRSVSWYQQTPGQGLQFLFEYFSETQRNKGNFPGRFSGRQFSNSRSEMNVSTLELGDSALYLCASSLVGADTQYFGPGTRLTVL.

This chain connects TRBV5-4 to TRBJ1-6; tentatively, D is TRBD1 (5 bases). CDR3 size: 15 residues. CDR1 is SGHNT and CDR2 is YYREEE in the germline V gene (reference sequence). V lost 0 bases, J lost 10 bases, and 14 bases lay in between. The CDR3 sequence: CASSLVGGGESPLHF. CDR3 DNA: TGTGCCAGCAGCTTGGTTGGGGGGGGGGAATCACCCCTCCACTTT.

The sample holds many counts of this clonotype. This chain connects TRBV11-2 to TRBJ1-6, with D possibly being TRBD1 (6 bases). The CDR3 runs to 15 residues. Germline V lookup: CDR1 SGHAT, CDR2 FQNNGV. Between the trimmed V and J ends, which lost 3 bases and 8 bases, there was a span of 14 bases. The DNA for the CDR3 is TGTGCCAGCAGCTTCTCTGGGGGCATAGATTCACCCCTCCACTTT. It specifies CASSFSGGIDSPLHF.

The chain joins TRBV7-2 to TRBJ2-1; TRBD2 matches 11 bases. CDR1 SGHTA and CDR2 FQGNSA come from the germline V gene. This CDR3 comprises 17 residues. J was trimmed by 7 bases and V by 1 base; bases with no gene match: 9. The CDR3 spells CASSLGFPGLAENEQFF. The CDR3 nucleotides are TGTGCCAGCAGCTTAGGATTTCCGGGACTAGCGGAAAATGAGCAGTTCTTC.